Below, 25 T cell receptor beta chains from the same sample are listed, as sequenced in a study of regulatory T cells in long-lasting Graves disease. Time point given: newly diagnosed GD, antithyroid drugs for less than 3 months. The authors made the TCR library using RNA they extracted from PBMCs. Building the TCR beta libraries relied on iRepertoire HTBI primers, and CDR3 regions underwent Arm-PCR. TCRdb reprocessed the multiplex PCR reads with MiXCR, giving one entry per CDR3 protein. The table records roughly 500,000 distinct CDR3 sequences, roughly 12% of them present only once. A further study also used this sample, focusing on T cells in Graves' hyperthyroidism and ophthalmopathy.

This material consisted of peripheral blood mononuclear cells (PBMCs), taken at new diagnosis, from a patient treated with antithyroid drugs. The receptors here all came from a young man with Graves disease.

This clonotype was observed a few times. The V call is TRBV5-1, the J call TRBJ1-6; D might be TRBD1 (6 bases). CDR3 size: 14 residues. V was trimmed by 3 bases and J by 15 bases, leaving 19 bases between them. Germline loops: CDR1 SGHRS, CDR2 YFSETQ. CDR3 protein: CASSSQRQELNLHF. CDR3 coding DNA: TGCGCCAGCAGCTCCCAGAGACAGGAGCTAAACCTCCACTTT.

This clonotype was recorded at least ten times. The chain links TRBV12-3 or TRBV12-4 to TRBJ1-1, with D tentatively TRBD1 (5 bases). Trimming took 4 bases from V and 4 from J, leaving 13 bases between them. The CDR3 is made up of 14 amino acids. The CDR3 DNA is TGTGCCAGCAGTTCTTCCGGGGGGAGCACTGAAGCTTTCTTT. Translation gives CASSSSGGSTEAFF.

As to this clonotype: The junction departs from the called germline gene at one end, perhaps through a read error. The chain couples TRBV19 to TRBJ2-7, with D possibly matching TRBD2 (5 bases). Germline CDR1 LNHDA, CDR2 SQIVND (reference sequence). CDR3 length: 15 amino acids. The CDR3 DNA sequence: TGTGCCAGTAGTATAGGAGGGAGCCTATCCTACGTGCAGTACTTC. The encoded protein is CASSIGGSLSYVQYF.

This clonotype was seen a few times. The chain uses TRBV30 and TRBJ2-1, with TRBD2 identical over 7 bases. CDR1 is GTSNPN, CDR2 SVGIG, per germline (reference sequence). This CDR3 has 15 residues. V was pared by 0 bases and J by 10 bases, with 12 bases of the junction left unmatched. The DNA of the CDR3 is TGTGCCTGGAGTGTACGAGGGCGGGAGAAAAGAGAGCAGTTCTTC. It encodes CAWSVRGREKREQFF. The full variable domain, rest sourced from reference TRBV30 and TRBJ2-1, is SQTIHQWPATLVQPVGSPLSLECTVEGTSNPNLYWYRQAAGRGLQLLFYSVGIGQISSEVPQNLSASRPQDRQFILSSKKLLLSDSGFYLCAWSVRGREKREQFFGPGTRLTVL.

The rearrangement joins TRBV6-1 to TRBJ1-6; the D is unclear. The germline V and J ends were trimmed by 3 bases and 3 bases, with 3 bases remaining between them. CDR1 and CDR2 (germline): MNHNS, SASEGT. The CDR3 loop spans 13 amino acids. CDR3 sequence: CASSDNYNSPLHF. DNA for the CDR3: TGTGCCAGCAGTGACAACTATAATTCACCCCTCCACTTT.

This clonotype was found many times. The J gene is TRBJ2-3, the V gene TRBV14, with 8 bases fitting TRBD1. J gave up 4 bases and V 9 bases, and 6 bases lay outside the gene matches. CDR1 and CDR2 from the germline V gene are SGHDN and FVKESK. There are 13 residues in the CDR3. The CDR3, as DNA: TGTGCCAGTAGACAGGGGACGTCAGATACGCAGTATTTT. It specifies CASRQGTSDTQYF.

This clonotype has more than one count but fewer than ten. V and J are TRBV15 and TRBJ1-2, with a tentative D call TRBD1 (6 bases). Per the germline V gene, CDR1 is LNHNV and CDR2 is YYDKDF (reference sequence). V was clipped by 4 bases and J by 5 bases, with 11 bases between them. The CDR3 spans 13 residues. The CDR3 reads CATSTPQGYGYTF. The CDR3 DNA reads TGTGCCACCAGCACCCCACAGGGATATGGCTACACCTTC.

The table lists this clonotype with many counts. J is TRBJ2-7 and V is TRBV12-5; 8 bases agree with TRBD1. Germline-derived CDR1 and CDR2 are LGHNT and FRNRAP. V dropped 4 bases and J dropped 5; count of bases not matched to a gene: 4. CDR3 length equals 13 residues. DNA of the CDR3: TGTGCTAGTGGTTCCACGGACAGGGACGAGCAGTACTTC. It is translated as CASGSTDRDEQYF.

This clonotype was counted many times. The chain employs TRBV24-1 and TRBJ2-2; TRBD2 aligns across 11 bases. The CDR3 has 15 amino acids. J gave up 7 bases and V 6 bases, and 6 bases lay outside the gene matches. From germline, CDR1 is KGHDR and CDR2 SFDVKD. CDR3 coding DNA: TGTGCCACCAGTAGGAAGACTAGCGGGAACGGGGAGCTGTTTTTT. Translating it yields CATSRKTSGNGELFF.

This clonotype was recorded a few times. A read error may explain this, as a much larger clone is one base away. The chain is built from TRBV24-1 and TRBJ2-2, with TRBD1 identical over 10 bases. CDR1 is KGHDR, CDR2 SFDVKD, per germline. There are 14 residues in the CDR3. Trimming at V came to 7 bases and at J to 4 bases, leaving 2 bases not matched to a gene. The CDR3 DNA follows: TGTGCCACCAGAGGACAGGGGGTCACCGGGGAGCTGTTTTTT. It yields the protein CATRGQGVTGELFF.

This clonotype occurred many times. This chain uses TRBV7-2 with TRBJ2-5; the match to TRBD1 covers 10 bases. The V gene end was trimmed by 5 bases and the J gene end by 5 bases; junction bases not matched to a gene: 8. Germline V gene lookup returns CDR1 SGHTA and CDR2 FQGNSA. This CDR3 contains 15 residues. CDR3 residues: CASSPHGTGEETQYF. The CDR3 nucleotides are TGTGCCAGCAGCCCCCACGGGACAGGGGAGGAGACCCAGTACTTC.

The rearrangement joins TRBV29-1 to TRBJ1-4; no clear D. V lost 1 base to trimming and J lost 8 bases, with 8 bases between them. The V gene's germline CDR1 is SQVTM and CDR2 ANQGSEA. There are 12 residues in the CDR3. The CDR3 DNA sequence: TGCAGCGTTGAAGGGCCCCAGGAAAAACTGTTTTTT. This translates into CSVEGPQEKLFF.

This clonotype was counted ten times or more. This chain joins TRBV20-1 and TRBJ2-1; 10 bases map to TRBD2. Trimming at V came to 2 bases and at J to 7 bases, leaving 8 bases not matched to a gene. This CDR3 has 15 amino acids. CDR1 DFQATT and CDR2 SNEGSKA come from the germline V gene (reference sequence). CDR3 DNA: TGCAGTGCTAGACACCCGGGACTAGCGACAAATGAGCAGTTCTTC. Its translation: CSARHPGLATNEQFF.

V usage is TRBV6-2 or TRBV6-3 and J usage is TRBJ2-6; D unclear. Germline assignment: CDR1 MNHEY and CDR2 SVGEGT. The CDR3 extends over 15 amino acids. The V end lost 0 bases, the J end lost 3 bases, and 6 bases lay between the germline ends. The CDR3, as DNA: TGTGCCAGCAGTTACTCGGGGTATGGGGCCAACGTCCTGACTTTC. Its protein product is CASSYSGYGANVLTF.

This clonotype was counted many times. The V and J genes are TRBV12-3 or TRBV12-4 and TRBJ2-7, with 8 bases aligning to TRBD1. The ends lost 5 bases at V and 3 bases at J; junction bases unmatched: 9. The CDR3 runs 15 residues. CDR3 bases: TGTGCCAGCAGTCCAGTAGGACAGGGTTTCTACGAGCAGTACTTC. Translation: CASSPVGQGFYEQYF.

This clonotype appeared many times. This chain joins TRBV20-1 and TRBJ2-1; D remains unclear. Germline V gives CDR1 DFQATT, CDR2 SNEGSKA (reference sequence). Trimming cost V 6 bases and J 6 bases, with 12 bases left between them. This CDR3 contains 12 residues. Here the CDR3 DNA reads TGCAGTGCCCGCTCCGTTACCAATGAGCAGTTCTTC. This codes for CSARSVTNEQFF.

This clonotype was picked up many times. The chain has TRBV2 and TRBJ2-4, with 8 bases aligning to TRBD2. The germline V gene encodes CDR1 SNHLY and CDR2 FYNNEI. J gave up 7 bases and V 5 bases, and 7 bases lay outside the gene matches. CDR3 size: 14 residues. The CDR3 loop reads CASSSERELNIQYF. The CDR3 bases are TGTGCCAGCAGTTCTGAGCGGGAGTTGAACATTCAGTACTTC.

This clonotype has at least ten counts. This chain joins TRBV7-9 and TRBJ1-2, with 10 bases fitting TRBD1. The CDR3 extends over 15 amino acids. Germline V gene lookup returns CDR1 SEHNR and CDR2 FQNEAQ (reference sequence). V trimming: 5 bases; J trimming: 3 bases; junction bases outside the gene matches: 6. The chain's CDR3 is CASSQRQGADYGYTF. The CDR3 DNA follows: TGTGCCAGCAGCCAGAGACAGGGGGCGGACTATGGCTACACCTTC. Full variable domain (remainder filled in from reference TRBV7-9 and TRBJ1-2): DTGVSQNPRHKITKRGQNVTFRCDPISEHNRLYWYRQTLGQGPEFLTYFQNEAQLEKSRLLSDRFSAERPKGSFSTLEIQRTEQGDSAMYLCASSQRQGADYGYTFGSGTRLTVV.

The chain is built from TRBV7-9 and TRBJ1-2; D is uncertain. Looked up from germline, CDR1 is SEHNR and CDR2 is FQNEAQ (reference sequence). The CDR3 has 13 residues. Trimming took 6 bases from V and 5 from J, leaving 13 bases between them. The CDR3 region is CASRTSTEYGYTF. The CDR3 nucleotides are TGTGCCAGCAGAACTAGTACAGAGTATGGCTACACCTTC. Complete variable domain (other parts from reference TRBV7-9 and TRBJ1-2): DTGVSQNPRHKITKRGQNVTFRCDPISEHNRLYWYRQTLGQGPEFLTYFQNEAQLEKSRLLSDRFSAERPKGSFSTLEIQRTEQGDSAMYLCASRTSTEYGYTFGSGTRLTVV.

This clonotype was seen many times. The chain is built from TRBV2 and TRBJ2-7; TRBD1 is a possible D gene (6 bases). Germline V gene data show CDR1 as SNHLY and CDR2 as FYNNEI. This CDR3 is 15 amino acids long. Trimming took off 2 bases at V and 3 bases at J, with 14 bases between the two ends. CDR3 protein: CASSERGFKNYEQYF. CDR3 coding DNA: TGTGCCAGCAGTGAAAGGGGGTTCAAAAACTACGAGCAGTACTTC.

This clonotype has a count of ten or more. The chain couples TRBV12-3 or TRBV12-4 to TRBJ1-2, with 9 bases matching TRBD1. V shed 0 bases, J shed 8 bases, and the junction held 4 bases outside the gene matches. The CDR3 length is 14 residues. The CDR3 here is CASSLARQGVGYTF. The CDR3 DNA follows: TGTGCCAGCAGTTTAGCGCGACAGGGGGTGGGCTACACCTTC.

This clonotype was observed at least ten times. The chain joins TRBV28 to TRBJ2-2; D is undetermined. The CDR3 has 11 residues. Per the germline V gene, CDR1 is MDHEN and CDR2 is SYDVKM. Trimming took 8 bases from V and 7 from J, leaving 8 bases between them. The CDR3 region has the DNA TGTGCCAGCCTGTATGGCGGGGAGCTGTTTTTT. Amino acids: CASLYGGELFF.

This clonotype has ten or more counts. The gene calls are TRBV5-1 and TRBJ1-2; possibly TRBD1 for D (6 bases). This CDR3 has 14 residues. Trimming stripped 0 bases from V and 4 bases from J, with 10 bases between. The germline CDR1 and CDR2 sequences are SGHRS and YFSETQ. The CDR3 DNA sequence: TGCGCCAGCAGCTTGGACAGGGCCAGCTATGGCTACACCTTC. This encodes CASSLDRASYGYTF.

This clonotype was seen at least ten times. The J gene is TRBJ1-4, the V gene TRBV7-2; D remains unclear. The length of the CDR3 is 13 residues. V lost 5 bases, J lost 7 bases, and 11 bases lay in between. In germline, CDR1 is SGHTA, CDR2 FQGNSA. The CDR3 nucleotides read TGTGCCAGCAGCCCATTTATGAGTGAAAAACTGTTTTTT. Protein product: CASSPFMSEKLFF.

The sample holds many counts of this clonotype. The V call is TRBV7-9, the J call TRBJ2-7; D may be TRBD1 (5 bases). This CDR3 region has 12 residues. Trimming stripped 1 base from V and 11 bases from J, with 12 bases between. Germline CDR1 reads SEHNR; CDR2 reads FQNEAQ (reference sequence). CDR3 amino acids: CASSLGGQAKYF. The CDR3 nucleotides read TGTGCCAGCAGCTTAGGAGGACAAGCTAAGTACTTC.